This T cell receptor beta chain came from a study of identical twins. Germline V lookup: CDR1 LGHDT, CDR2 YNNKEL (reference sequence). The CDR3 runs to 15 residues. Unmatched junction bases numbered 4, after V lost 3 bases and J lost 0 bases. The authors used template switching to add a universal primer site and gave cDNA unique molecular identifiers. TCRdb re-called the 5' RACE reads through MiXCR, storing one row per CDR3 protein. The sample includes hundreds of thousands of distinct CDR3 sequences, 20% to 25% of them seen just once. These same records also appear under a second study, on T cells expressing NK-cell markers.

The sequenced sample was CD4+ T cells sorted from blood. The origin of this receptor is a woman in her late teens or twenties in good health. The chain carries TRBV3-1 and TRBJ2-7, with TRBD1 matching 8 bases. The CDR3 sequence is CASSHRDRSSYEQYF. The CDR3 bases are TGTGCCAGCAGCCACCGGGACAGGAGCTCCTACGAGCAGTACTTC.